The 17 T cell receptor beta chains below all came from one sample that was sequenced in a study of cytomegalovirus exposure and HLA in healthy donors (dated 2017 in TCRdb). Library method: the immunoSEQ multiplex PCR assay. The multiplex PCR relied on a mix of 60 forward primers for TCR Vbeta segments and 13 reverse primers for TCR Jbeta segments. The table was pulled from immuneACCESS by TCRdb, which kept in-frame rearrangements only. Such tables lose some clones; where checked, under half of the loss comes from unresolved V genes, and the rest has no known cause. The sample table contains 110,000 to 150,000 clones; only one count was recorded for 60% to 80% of them. The ten top clones hold less than 2% of the sample. Sample: PBMCs. These receptors came from a woman younger than 45 in good health and CMV-seronegative.

A remark on this clone: The same CDR3 also results from other DNA sequences found in this sample. The chain links TRBV6-5 to TRBJ2-7; 7 bases are a match to TRBD2. The length of the CDR3 is 14 residues. Germline V CDR1 and CDR2: MNHEY, SVGAGI. V shed 0 bases and J 1 base; nucleotides not matched to a gene: 0. The CDR3 bases are TGTGCCAGCAGTTACTCGGGGGGGTCCTACGAGCAGTACTTC. It is translated as CASSYSGGSYEQYF.

The rearrangement joins TRBV11-3 to TRBJ2-7; TRBD1 agrees at 10 bases. CDR1 and CDR2 (germline): SGHNT, YENEEA. V was pared by 3 bases and J by 3 bases, with 2 bases of the junction left unmatched. CDR3 size: 14 residues. The CDR3 region is CASSFGQGDYEQYF. The CDR3 DNA reads as TGTGCCAGCAGCTTTGGACAGGGGGACTACGAGCAGTACTTC.

This clone was recorded only once. The chain is built from TRBV11-3 and TRBJ2-2; no reliable D call. Per the germline V gene, CDR1 is SGHNT and CDR2 is YENEEA. The V end lost 4 bases, the J end lost 8 bases, and 8 bases lay between the germline ends. The length of the CDR3 is 12 residues. CDR3 nucleotide sequence: TGTGCCAGCAGCTCCCAGGATGGGGAGCTGTTTTTT. The encoded protein is CASSSQDGELFF. Together with reference TRBV11-3 and TRBJ2-2, the CDR3 gives the full variable domain: EAGVVQSPRYKIIEKKQPVAFWCNPISGHNTLYWYLQNLGQGPELLIRYENEEAVDDSQLPKDRFSAERLKGVDSTLKIQPAELGDSAVYLCASSSQDGELFFGEGSRLTVL.

This clone was counted between two and nine times. The chain carries TRBV6-1 and TRBJ1-6; D may be TRBD1 (5 bases). CDR3 length: 15 amino acids. Trimming pared 2 bases from V and 7 bases from J, leaving 12 bases between. The germline V gene encodes CDR1 MNHNS and CDR2 SASEGT. The CDR3 DNA reads TGTGCCAGCAGTGAAAGGCCCCGGGGGAATTCACCCCTCCACTTT. The encoded protein is CASSERPRGNSPLHF.

The chain is built from TRBV23-1 and TRBJ1-1; tentatively, D is TRBD1 (6 bases). TRBV23-1 is noted as an ORF with a role that remains uncertain. CDR3 length equals 17 residues. Between the trimmed V and J ends, which lost 4 bases and 3 bases, there was a span of 21 bases. The DNA for the CDR3 is TGCGCCAGCAGTCCTCTGGGTACAGGGTGTTGGGACACTGAAGCTTTCTTT. Translated: CASSPLGTGCWDTEAFF.

The CDR3 loop is CASSRDRAQSYGGYTF. The CDR3 nucleotides are TGTGCCAGCAGCCGGGACAGGGCTCAGTCGTATGGTGGCTACACCTTC. J is TRBJ1-2 and V is TRBV13; 9 positions agree with TRBD1. The length of the CDR3 is 16 residues. Germline V gives CDR1 PRHDT, CDR2 FYEKMQ (reference sequence). The V and J ends lost 5 bases and 7 bases, in that order; junction bases with no gene match: 14.

The chain recombines TRBV19 with TRBJ2-5; weak D call: TRBD1 (7 bases). V lost 5 bases to trimming and J lost 3 bases, with 19 bases between them. The CDR3 length is 16 residues. Germline CDR1 reads LNHDA; CDR2 reads SQIVND (reference sequence). The CDR3 spells CASSSLSPGGKETQYF. The CDR3 DNA sequence: TGTGCCAGTAGTTCCCTCTCGCCAGGGGGGAAAGAGACCCAGTACTTC.

The chain combines TRBV28 with TRBJ1-2; D may be TRBD1 (5 bases). This CDR3 spans 13 amino acids. V shed 1 base and J shed 8 bases, with 11 bases lying between them. Germline V lookup: CDR1 MDHEN, CDR2 SYDVKM. As DNA, the CDR3 is TGTGCCAGCAGTTTATTAGGGGCCTGGGGCTACACCTTC. This translates into CASSLLGAWGYTF.

This chain joins TRBV6-6 and TRBJ2-7, with a weak D call TRBD2 (6 bases). The CDR3 loop spans 14 amino acids. Germline loops: CDR1 MNHNY, CDR2 SVGAGI (reference sequence). Trimming removed 2 bases from V and 5 bases from J, with 13 bases in between. The CDR3 loop reads CASSYGGSVNEQYF. For the CDR3, the DNA is TGTGCCAGCAGTTACGGGGGGTCTGTAAACGAGCAGTACTTC.

The gene calls are TRBV25-1 and TRBJ1-1, with D perhaps TRBD1 (6 bases). Germline CDR1 reads MGHDK; CDR2 reads SYGVNS. Trimming pared 10 bases from V and 0 bases from J, leaving 15 bases between. This CDR3 is 14 amino acids long. The CDR3 protein is CATKGVGLNTEAFF. CDR3 DNA: TGTGCCACCAAGGGGGTTGGCCTGAACACTGAAGCTTTCTTT.

The chain employs TRBV2 and TRBJ1-1, with 7 bases fitting TRBD1. Germline trimming cut 6 bases from V and 2 bases from J; bases unmatched to any gene: 9. Germline assignment: CDR1 SNHLY and CDR2 FYNNEI. There are 15 residues in the CDR3. The CDR3 region is CASSPRVGGNTEAFF. CDR3 coding DNA: TGTGCCAGCAGCCCAAGGGTAGGGGGCAACACTGAAGCTTTCTTT.

This sequence joins TRBV5-1 and TRBJ1-6; D might be TRBD1 (6 bases). The CDR3 is 15 residues long. Germline V gene lookup returns CDR1 SGHRS and CDR2 YFSETQ. V dropped 0 bases and J dropped 11 bases, with 15 bases sitting between them. This CDR3 reads CASSLGPGGRAPLHF. The CDR3 DNA reads as TGCGCCAGCAGCTTGGGTCCGGGGGGCCGGGCACCCCTCCACTTT.

V and J are TRBV6-5 and TRBJ1-1, with 8 positions matching TRBD1. Per germline, CDR1 MNHEY and CDR2 SVGAGI. The V segment lost 4 bases and the J segment 5 bases; nucleotides outside the gene matches: 9. The CDR3 totals 15 residues. For the CDR3, the DNA is TGTGCCAGCAGTTCCATTACAGGGGGAGGAACTGAAGCTTTCTTT. It is translated as CASSSITGGGTEAFF.

This clone was recorded a few times. The chain combines TRBV15 with TRBJ1-4; weak D call: TRBD1 (5 bases). This CDR3 is 15 amino acids long. V gave up 1 base and J gave up 4 bases, with 10 bases separating them. Germline V CDR1 and CDR2: LNHNV, YYDKDF (reference sequence). CDR3 residues: CATSRGRGGNEKLFF. DNA for the CDR3: TGTGCCACCAGCAGAGGTCGGGGGGGTAATGAAAAACTGTTTTTT.

V is TRBV11-2 and J is TRBJ1-6; TRBD1 is a possible D gene (6 bases). The germline V gene has CDR1 SGHAT and CDR2 FQNNGV. V was shortened by 5 bases and J by 4 bases, with 15 bases between the two germline ends. The CDR3 runs to 16 residues. The CDR3 here is CASSRRGGQYNSPLHF. CDR3 sequence (DNA): TGTGCCAGCAGCCGCCGAGGGGGACAATATAATTCACCCCTCCACTTT.

This chain uses TRBV11-2 with TRBJ2-7, with a weak D call TRBD1 (6 bases). V was clipped by 7 bases and J by 4 bases, with 14 bases between them. This CDR3 region has 13 residues. The germline CDR1 and CDR2 sequences are SGHAT and FQNNGV. The CDR3 region is CASKQGGGYEQYF. CDR3 DNA: TGTGCCAGCAAACAAGGGGGTGGGTACGAGCAGTACTTC.

The gene calls are TRBV27 and TRBJ1-4, with no clear D. The CDR3 contains 10 residues. The germline V and J ends were trimmed by 8 bases and 8 bases, with 6 bases remaining between them. Germline lookup yields CDR1 MNHEY and CDR2 SMNVEV (reference sequence). The CDR3 DNA reads as TGTGCCAGCGGTTCGGAAAAACTGTTTTTT. It codes for CASGSEKLFF.